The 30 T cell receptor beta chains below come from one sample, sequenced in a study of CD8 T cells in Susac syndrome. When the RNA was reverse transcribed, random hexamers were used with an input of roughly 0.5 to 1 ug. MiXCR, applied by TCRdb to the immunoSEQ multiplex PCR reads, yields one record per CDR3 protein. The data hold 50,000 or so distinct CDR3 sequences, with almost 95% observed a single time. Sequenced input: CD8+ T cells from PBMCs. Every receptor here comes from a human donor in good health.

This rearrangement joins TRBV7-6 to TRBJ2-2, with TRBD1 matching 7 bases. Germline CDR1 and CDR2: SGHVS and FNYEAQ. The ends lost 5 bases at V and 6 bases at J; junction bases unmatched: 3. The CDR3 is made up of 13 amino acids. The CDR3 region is CASSEGAAGELFF. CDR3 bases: TGTGCCAGCAGCGAGGGGGCGGCCGGGGAGCTGTTTTTT.

DNA of the CDR3: TGTGCCAGTAGCGTAAACCCGGGTCATGACAGCAATCAGCCCCAGCATTTT. Translation: CASSVNPGHDSNQPQHF. This chain uses TRBV19 with TRBJ1-5; D call uncertain. The CDR3 runs to 17 residues. V was trimmed by 6 bases and J by 1 base, leaving 19 bases between them. Germline V gene sequence: CDR1 LNHDA, CDR2 SQIVND (reference sequence).

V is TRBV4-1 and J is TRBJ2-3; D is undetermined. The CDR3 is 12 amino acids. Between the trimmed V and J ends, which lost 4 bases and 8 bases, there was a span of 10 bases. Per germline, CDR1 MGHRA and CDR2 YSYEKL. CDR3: CASSPEAGTQYF. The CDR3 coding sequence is TGCGCCAGCAGCCCAGAGGCAGGTACGCAGTATTTT.

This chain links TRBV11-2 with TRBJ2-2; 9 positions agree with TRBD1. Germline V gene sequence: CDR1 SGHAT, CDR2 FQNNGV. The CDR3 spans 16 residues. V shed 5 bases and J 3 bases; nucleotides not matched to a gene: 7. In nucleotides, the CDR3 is TGTGCCAGCAGCCCCTGGGACAGGGAGTACACCGGGGAGCTGTTTTTT. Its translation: CASSPWDREYTGELFF.

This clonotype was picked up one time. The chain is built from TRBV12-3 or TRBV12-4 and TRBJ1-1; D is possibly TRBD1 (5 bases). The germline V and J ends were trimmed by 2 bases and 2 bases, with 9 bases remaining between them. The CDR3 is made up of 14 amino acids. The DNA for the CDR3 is TGTGCCAGCAGTTTATGGGACGTCAACACTGAAGCTTTCTTT. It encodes CASSLWDVNTEAFF.

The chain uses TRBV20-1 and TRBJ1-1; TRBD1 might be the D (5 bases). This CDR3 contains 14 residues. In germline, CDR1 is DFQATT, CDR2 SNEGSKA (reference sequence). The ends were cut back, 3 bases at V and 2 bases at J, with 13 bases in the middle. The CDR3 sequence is CSASRGDSNTEAFF. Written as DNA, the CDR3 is TGCAGTGCTAGTAGGGGAGACAGTAACACTGAAGCTTTCTTT.

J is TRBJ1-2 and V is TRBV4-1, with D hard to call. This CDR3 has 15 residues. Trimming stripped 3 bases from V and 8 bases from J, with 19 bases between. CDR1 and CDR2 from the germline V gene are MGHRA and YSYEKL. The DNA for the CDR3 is TGCGCCAGCAGCCACCCCGGACCGGGCCCATCGGGCTACACCTTC. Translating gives CASSHPGPGPSGYTF.

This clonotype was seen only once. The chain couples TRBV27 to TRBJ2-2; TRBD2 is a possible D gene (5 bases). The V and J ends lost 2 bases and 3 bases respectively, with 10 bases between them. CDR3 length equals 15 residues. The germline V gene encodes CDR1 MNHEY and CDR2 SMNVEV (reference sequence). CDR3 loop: CASSLAGSYTGELFF. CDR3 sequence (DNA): TGTGCCAGCAGTTTAGCGGGCAGTTACACCGGGGAGCTGTTTTTT.

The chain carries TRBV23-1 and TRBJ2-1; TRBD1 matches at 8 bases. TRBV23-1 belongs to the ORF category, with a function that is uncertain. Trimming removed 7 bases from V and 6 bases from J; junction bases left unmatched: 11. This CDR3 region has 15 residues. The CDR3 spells CASTGNTGGPNEQFF. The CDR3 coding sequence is TGCGCCAGCACGGGGAATACAGGGGGACCCAATGAGCAGTTCTTC.

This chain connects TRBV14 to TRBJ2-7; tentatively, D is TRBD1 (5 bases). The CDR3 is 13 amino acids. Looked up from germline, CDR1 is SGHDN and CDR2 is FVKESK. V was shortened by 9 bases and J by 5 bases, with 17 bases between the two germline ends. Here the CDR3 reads CASSPGSPDEQYF. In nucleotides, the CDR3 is TGTGCCAGTTCTCCAGGGTCCCCCGACGAGCAGTACTTC.

This chain's CDR3 is CASSQVLTTAKNIQYF. For the CDR3, the DNA is TGCGCCAGCAGCCAAGTCTTGACTACGGCCAAAAACATTCAGTACTTC. This rearrangement joins TRBV4-1 to TRBJ2-4; perhaps TRBD2 as D (5 bases). Germline CDR1 is MGHRA and CDR2 is YSYEKL. The CDR3 runs to 16 residues. Between the trimmed V and J ends, which lost 1 base and 1 base, there was a span of 11 bases.

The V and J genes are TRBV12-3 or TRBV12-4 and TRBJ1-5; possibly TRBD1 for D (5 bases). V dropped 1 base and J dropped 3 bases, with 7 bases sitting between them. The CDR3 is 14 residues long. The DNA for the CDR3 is TGTGCCAGCAGTTTAGGCAGGGTCAATCAGCCCCAGCATTTT. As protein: CASSLGRVNQPQHF.

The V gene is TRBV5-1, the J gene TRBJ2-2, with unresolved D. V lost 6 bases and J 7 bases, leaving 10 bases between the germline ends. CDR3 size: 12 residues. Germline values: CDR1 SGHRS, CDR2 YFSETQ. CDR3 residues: CASTGLVGELFF. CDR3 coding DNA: TGCGCCAGCACCGGGTTGGTCGGGGAGCTGTTTTTT.

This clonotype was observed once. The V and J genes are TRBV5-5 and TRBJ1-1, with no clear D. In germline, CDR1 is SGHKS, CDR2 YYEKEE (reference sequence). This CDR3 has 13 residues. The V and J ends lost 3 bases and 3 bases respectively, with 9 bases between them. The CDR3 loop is CASSYGVDTEAFF. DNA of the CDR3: TGTGCCAGCAGCTACGGTGTGGACACTGAAGCTTTCTTT.

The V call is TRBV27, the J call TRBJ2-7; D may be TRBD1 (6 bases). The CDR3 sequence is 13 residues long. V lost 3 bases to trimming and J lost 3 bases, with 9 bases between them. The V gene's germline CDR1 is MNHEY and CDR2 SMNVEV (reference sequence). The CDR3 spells CASSFKGGYEQYF. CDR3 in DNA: TGTGCCAGCAGTTTTAAAGGGGGCTACGAGCAGTACTTC.

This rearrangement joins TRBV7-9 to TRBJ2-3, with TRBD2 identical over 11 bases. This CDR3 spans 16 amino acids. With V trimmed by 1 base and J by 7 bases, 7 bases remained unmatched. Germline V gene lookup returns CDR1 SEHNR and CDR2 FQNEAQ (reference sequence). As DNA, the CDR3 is TGTGCCAGCAGCTTAGGTCCTAGCGGGAGGTCCTATACGCAGTATTTT. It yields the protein CASSLGPSGRSYTQYF.

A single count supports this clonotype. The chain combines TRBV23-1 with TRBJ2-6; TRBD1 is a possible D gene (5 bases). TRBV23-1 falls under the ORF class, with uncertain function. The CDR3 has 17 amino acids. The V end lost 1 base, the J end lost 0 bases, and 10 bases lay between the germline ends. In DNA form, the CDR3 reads TGCGCCAGCAGTCAATACGACAGACCCTCTGGGGCCAACGTCCTGACTTTC. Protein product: CASSQYDRPSGANVLTF.

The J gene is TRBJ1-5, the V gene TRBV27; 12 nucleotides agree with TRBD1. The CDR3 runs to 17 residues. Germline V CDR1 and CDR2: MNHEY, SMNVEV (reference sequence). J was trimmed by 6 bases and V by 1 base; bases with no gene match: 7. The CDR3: CASSLLGTGGMGQPQHF. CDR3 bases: TGTGCCAGCAGTTTATTAGGGACAGGGGGCATGGGTCAGCCCCAGCATTTT.

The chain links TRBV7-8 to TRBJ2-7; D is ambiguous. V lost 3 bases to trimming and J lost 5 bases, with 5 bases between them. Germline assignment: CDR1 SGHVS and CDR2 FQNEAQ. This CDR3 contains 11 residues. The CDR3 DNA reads TGTGCCAGCAGCTTGGTAAACGAGCAGTACTTC. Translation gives CASSLVNEQYF.

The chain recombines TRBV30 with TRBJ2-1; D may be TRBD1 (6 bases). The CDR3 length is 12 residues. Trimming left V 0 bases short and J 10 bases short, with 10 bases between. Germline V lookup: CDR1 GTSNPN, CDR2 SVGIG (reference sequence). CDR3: CAWSVGGREQFF. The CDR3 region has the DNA TGTGCCTGGAGTGTAGGGGGTAGGGAGCAGTTCTTC.

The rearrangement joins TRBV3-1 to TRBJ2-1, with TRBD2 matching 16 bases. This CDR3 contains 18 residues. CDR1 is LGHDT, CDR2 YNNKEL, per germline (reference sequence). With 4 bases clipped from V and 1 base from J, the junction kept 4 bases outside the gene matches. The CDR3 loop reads CASSPPGLAGGSYNEQFF. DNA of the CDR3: TGTGCCAGCAGCCCACCGGGACTAGCGGGAGGGTCCTACAATGAGCAGTTCTTC.

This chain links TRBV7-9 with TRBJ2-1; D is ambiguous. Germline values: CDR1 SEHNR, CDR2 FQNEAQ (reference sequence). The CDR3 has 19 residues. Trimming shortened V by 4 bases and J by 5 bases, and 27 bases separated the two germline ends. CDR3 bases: TGTGCCAGCAGCTCCAGTCTAAACCCTACCGGGCCCGATGACAATGAGCAGTTCTTC. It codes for CASSSSLNPTGPDDNEQFF.

The CDR3 nucleotides are TGTGCCAGCAGCCAAGAGAGGGTGAGGTCTGGAAACACCATATATTTT. Translated: CASSQERVRSGNTIYF. The chain uses TRBV14 and TRBJ1-3; D not resolved. The germline gives CDR1 SGHDN, CDR2 FVKESK. V shed 0 bases and J shed 1 base, with 10 bases lying between them. The CDR3 sequence is 16 residues long. The whole variable domain, remainder taken from reference TRBV14 and TRBJ1-3, is EAGVTQFPSHSVIEKGQTVTLRCDPISGHDNLYWYRRVMGKEIKFLLHFVKESKQDESGMPNNRFLAERTGGTYSTLKVQPAELEDSGVYFCASSQERVRSGNTIYFGEGSWLTVV.

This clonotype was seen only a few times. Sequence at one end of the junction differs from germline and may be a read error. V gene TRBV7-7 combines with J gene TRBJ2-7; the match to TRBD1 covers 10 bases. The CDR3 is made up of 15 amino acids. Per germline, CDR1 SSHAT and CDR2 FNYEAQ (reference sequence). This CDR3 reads CASSLGQGDSYEQYF. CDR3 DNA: TGTGCTAGCAGCTTAGGACAGGGGGATTCCTACGAGCAGTACTTC.

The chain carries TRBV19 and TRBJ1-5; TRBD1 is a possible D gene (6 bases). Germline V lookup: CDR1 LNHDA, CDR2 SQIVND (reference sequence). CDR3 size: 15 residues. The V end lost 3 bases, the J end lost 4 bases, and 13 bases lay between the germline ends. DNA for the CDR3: TGTGCCAGTAGTATTGATAGGACAGATAATCAGCCCCAGCATTTT. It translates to CASSIDRTDNQPQHF.

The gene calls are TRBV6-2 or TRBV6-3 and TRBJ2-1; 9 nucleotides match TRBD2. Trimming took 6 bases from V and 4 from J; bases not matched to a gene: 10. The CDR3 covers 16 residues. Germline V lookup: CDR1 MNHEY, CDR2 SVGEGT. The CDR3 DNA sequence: TGTGCCAGCAGATCCTATAGCGGGAGTAGATACAATGAGCAGTTCTTC. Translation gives CASRSYSGSRYNEQFF.

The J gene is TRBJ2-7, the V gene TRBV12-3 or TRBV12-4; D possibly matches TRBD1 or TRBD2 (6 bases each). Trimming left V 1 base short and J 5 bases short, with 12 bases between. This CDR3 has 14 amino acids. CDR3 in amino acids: CASSLGWGAHEQYF. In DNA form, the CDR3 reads TGTGCCAGCAGTTTAGGTTGGGGGGCCCACGAGCAGTACTTC.

DNA of the CDR3: TGTGCCATCAGTGAGTCCTTTGGGACAGGGGATCAGCCCCAGCATTTT. Encoded protein: CAISESFGTGDQPQHF. The V call is TRBV10-3, the J call TRBJ1-5, with 10 bases fitting TRBD1. Germline V gene lookup returns CDR1 ENHRY and CDR2 SYGVKD. The junction had 4 bases not matched to a gene; V was cut back by 0 bases and J by 5 bases. The CDR3 has 16 amino acids.

CDR3 in DNA: TGTGCCAGCACCCCGAGTGAGGGCCGAGTTACGGAAGCTTTCTTT. It encodes CASTPSEGRVTEAFF. The chain is built from TRBV3-1 and TRBJ1-1; no clear D gene. V was clipped by 7 bases and J by 8 bases, with 23 bases between them. This CDR3 is built from 15 residues. The V gene's germline CDR1 is LGHDT and CDR2 YNNKEL (reference sequence).

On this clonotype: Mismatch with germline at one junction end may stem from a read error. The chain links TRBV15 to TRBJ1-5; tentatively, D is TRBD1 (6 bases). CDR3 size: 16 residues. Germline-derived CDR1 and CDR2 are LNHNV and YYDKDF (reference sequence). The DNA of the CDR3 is TGTGCCACCAGTAGAGAAGCCAGGGTAGGGGGTCAGCCCCAGCATTTT. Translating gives CATSREARVGGQPQHF.